This T cell receptor beta chain was found in a study of tumor-infiltrating lymphocytes in primary liver carcinoma. Whole-study context: Donors underwent surgery for histopathologically diagnosed primary liver carcinoma. There were tumors of stage T1-T3 N0M0, each 4.2 to 10 cm across. Study-wide results and caveats: With p = 0.039, the top-250-clone fraction in tumors significantly exceeded that in blood.

It was unsorted whole blood that yielded blood RNA, and germline DNA was also extracted. This clonotype was picked up one time. Its specificity is unknown. Sequence at one end of the junction differs from germline and may be a read error. Making TCR beta cDNA involved roughly 0.55 ug total RNA and a constant-region primer. Libraries of TCR beta came from three nested multiplex PCR rounds with slightly modified ARM-PCR. The study ran its first two PCR rounds for roughly 11 cycles each, using TRBV1-TRBV30 forward primers and a C-beta reverse primer. MiXCR, run by TCRdb on the multiplex PCR reads, gives a single entry per CDR3 protein. The sample has 330,000 or so distinct CDR3 sequences; around 60% are singletons. The CDR3 has 13 residues. Looked up from germline, CDR1 is SGHAT and CDR2 is FQNNGV.

Material for sequencing was peripheral blood. The chain combines TRBV11-2 with TRBJ2-1; D ambiguous. This TCR derives from a middle-aged man with primary liver carcinoma and hepatitis B virus infection. The CDR3 sequence: CASSPLVGHEKFF. The CDR3 nucleotides are TGTGCCAGCAGCCCGCTAGTTGGCCATGAGAAGTTCTTC.